This TCR beta chain is drawn from a study of cytomegalovirus exposure and HLA in healthy donors. A multiplex PCR was run with 60 Vbeta primers and 13 Jbeta primers. The assay was immunoSEQ multiplex PCR, and TCRdb's table has in-frame clones only and misses some. The sample has under 150,000 clones, about 79% seen once. The germline V gene has CDR1 SGHTA and CDR2 FQGNSA. The length of the CDR3 is 16 residues. Losses at the gene ends were 1 base for V and 5 bases for J; bases not matched to a gene: 6. The sequencing input was PBMCs. The chain links TRBV7-2 to TRBJ2-3, with 10 bases identical to TRBD2. This sequence was found in a woman younger than 35 in good health and CMV-seronegative. Here the CDR3 DNA reads TGTGCCAGCAGCTTAGGGCTAGCGGGAGTCGGAGATACGCAGTATTTT. Its translation is CASSLGLAGVGDTQYF.